The 27 T cell receptor beta chains below were found in one sample sequenced in a study of early T cells in non-severe SARS-CoV-2 infection. From the 5' RACE reads, TCRdb called clonotypes with MiXCR, one entry per CDR3 protein. The sample includes approximately 64,000 distinct CDR3 sequences, around 20% of them seen just once. The material was whole blood, obtained at baseline. These receptors came from an adult who was a healthcare worker with PCR-confirmed SARS-CoV-2 infection or an uninfected control (not recorded which).

This clonotype appeared many times. This rearrangement joins TRBV20-1 to TRBJ1-3; no definite D call. Between the trimmed V and J ends, which lost 4 bases and 7 bases, there was a span of 8 bases. CDR3 size: 11 residues. Germline CDR1 and CDR2: DFQATT and SNEGSKA (reference sequence). DNA for the CDR3: TGCAGTGCTATTCTAGGGAACACCATATATTTT. Its translation is CSAILGNTIYF.

This clonotype was found many times. The V gene is TRBV3-1, the J gene TRBJ2-7, with D uncertain. This CDR3 comprises 11 residues. The ends were cut back, 3 bases at V and 7 bases at J, with 7 bases in the middle. Germline lookup yields CDR1 LGHDT and CDR2 YNNKEL (reference sequence). DNA of the CDR3: TGTGCCAGCAGCCATAGTGGAGAGCAGTACTTC. This encodes CASSHSGEQYF.

This clonotype showed up many times. V and J are TRBV6-1 and TRBJ1-6, with 8 bases fitting TRBD1. J gave up 4 bases and V 0 bases, and 8 bases lay outside the gene matches. CDR3 length: 18 amino acids. Germline-derived CDR1 and CDR2 are MNHNS and SASEGT. CDR3 region: CASSEAHDRGLYNSPLHF. CDR3 in DNA: TGTGCCAGCAGTGAAGCTCACGACAGGGGCTTATATAATTCACCCCTCCACTTT.

This clonotype has just a few counts. The chain couples TRBV6-2 or TRBV6-3 to TRBJ1-1, with 12 bases identical to TRBD1. CDR1 is MNHEY, CDR2 SVGEGT, per germline. Losses at the gene ends were 2 bases for V and 5 bases for J; bases not matched to a gene: 9. The CDR3 covers 17 residues. CDR3 sequence: CASSYVGTGGSNTEAFF. The CDR3 DNA follows: TGTGCCAGCAGTTACGTGGGGACAGGGGGCTCCAATACTGAAGCTTTCTTT.

The V call is TRBV11-2, the J call TRBJ1-3; D possibly corresponds to TRBD1 (5 bases). The CDR3 spans 16 residues. Looked up from germline, CDR1 is SGHAT and CDR2 is FQNNGV. The ends were cut back, 5 bases at V and 0 bases at J, with 14 bases in the middle. The CDR3, as DNA: TGTGCCAGCAGCCCGGTGGGACGTATCTCTGGAAACACCATATATTTT. Its protein is CASSPVGRISGNTIYF.

The table lists this clonotype with many counts. V usage is TRBV30 and J usage is TRBJ1-3; the D gene is possibly TRBD1 (5 bases). The CDR3 loop spans 12 amino acids. Germline loops: CDR1 GTSNPN, CDR2 SVGIG (reference sequence). Trimming took off 2 bases at V and 8 bases at J, with 10 bases between the two ends. In nucleotides, the CDR3 is TGTGCCTGGAGTCAAGGGACTGACACCATATATTTT. Residues: CAWSQGTDTIYF. The complete variable domain, with remaining parts taken from reference TRBV30 and TRBJ1-3, reads SQTIHQWPATLVQPVGSPLSLECTVEGTSNPNLYWYRQAAGRGLQLLFYSVGIGQISSEVPQNLSASRPQDRQFILSSKKLLLSDSGFYLCAWSQGTDTIYFGEGSWLTVV.

The V gene is TRBV15, the J gene TRBJ2-3; 7 positions match TRBD2. Germline CDR1 LNHNV, CDR2 YYDKDF (reference sequence). CDR3 size: 14 residues. The V segment lost 1 base and the J segment 5 bases; nucleotides outside the gene matches: 3. Here the CDR3 reads CATSRAGTKDTQYF. DNA of the CDR3: TGTGCCACCAGCAGAGCGGGGACTAAAGATACGCAGTATTTT.

The chain is built from TRBV7-9 and TRBJ2-7; D is undetermined. The CDR3 spans 14 residues. The germline V and J ends were trimmed by 4 bases and 1 base, with 11 bases remaining between them. Germline V gene lookup returns CDR1 SEHNR and CDR2 FQNEAQ (reference sequence). CDR3 region: CASSSSLSSYEQYF. CDR3 DNA: TGTGCCAGCAGCTCCTCTCTCTCTTCCTACGAGCAGTACTTC.

A few counts support this clonotype. The chain uses TRBV30 and TRBJ2-2; the match to TRBD2 covers 7 bases. V lost 2 bases, J lost 5 bases, and 11 bases stayed unmatched. This CDR3 comprises 16 residues. Looked up from germline, CDR1 is GTSNPN and CDR2 is SVGIG (reference sequence). The CDR3 sequence: CAWSSQRGPKTGELFF. CDR3 DNA: TGTGCCTGGAGTTCCCAGCGGGGCCCCAAGACCGGGGAGCTGTTTTTT.

The V call is TRBV30, the J call TRBJ2-3; maybe TRBD1 (5 bases). Per the germline V gene, CDR1 is GTSNPN and CDR2 is SVGIG (reference sequence). V was clipped by 4 bases and J by 2 bases, with 13 bases between them. This CDR3 has 14 residues. The CDR3 sequence is CAWKGMVVTDTQYF. In DNA, the CDR3 is TGTGCCTGGAAGGGGATGGTGGTCACAGATACGCAGTATTTT.

This clonotype was counted at least ten times. The chain couples TRBV4-1 to TRBJ1-6; TRBD1 might be the D (5 bases). V lost 3 bases to trimming and J lost 0 bases, with 12 bases between them. This CDR3 is built from 17 residues. CDR1 and CDR2 from the germline V gene are MGHRA and YSYEKL. CDR3 in DNA: TGCGCCAGCAGCCAGGGCAGGGCCCGCTCCTATAATTCACCCCTCCACTTT. This gives the protein CASSQGRARSYNSPLHF.

This clonotype was picked up many times. This chain joins TRBV29-1 and TRBJ2-1; 9 bases align to TRBD2. There are 13 residues in the CDR3. Germline values: CDR1 SQVTM, CDR2 ANQGSEA. Losses at the gene ends were 7 bases for V and 4 bases for J; bases not matched to a gene: 5. This chain's CDR3 is CSGRTSDYNEQFF. The CDR3 DNA reads TGCAGCGGGAGGACTAGCGATTACAATGAGCAGTTCTTC.

There are many counts of this clonotype. The V gene is TRBV7-2, the J gene TRBJ2-5, with a tentative D call TRBD2 (6 bases). CDR1 and CDR2 (germline): SGHTA, FQGNSA. Trimming shortened V by 0 bases and J by 1 base, and 6 bases separated the two germline ends. The CDR3 extends over 14 amino acids. CDR3 coding DNA: TGTGCCAGCAGCTTAGCGGGGGGCCAAGAGACCCAGTACTTC. Translated, it gives CASSLAGGQETQYF. The full variable domain, with the rest looked up from reference TRBV7-2 and TRBJ2-5, is GAGVSQSPSNKVTEKGKDVELRCDPISGHTALYWYRQSLGQGLEFLIYFQGNSAPDKSGLPSDRFSAERTGGSVSTLTIQRTQQEDSAVYLCASSLAGGQETQYFGPGTRLLVL.

This clonotype was seen only a few times. The V gene is TRBV20-1, the J gene TRBJ2-7; D perhaps matches TRBD1 (6 bases). In germline, CDR1 is DFQATT, CDR2 SNEGSKA (reference sequence). This CDR3 comprises 16 residues. The ends were cut back, 5 bases at V and 0 bases at J, with 20 bases in the middle. The CDR3 bases are TGCAGTGCTCACATTTACGGGACATCTAGCTCCTACGAGCAGTACTTC. It is translated as CSAHIYGTSSSYEQYF.

This clonotype was detected a few times. This chain links TRBV15 with TRBJ2-4; a possible D gene is TRBD2 (6 bases). The V end was cut by 5 bases, the J end by 9 bases, with 20 bases between. CDR3 length: 15 amino acids. CDR1 is LNHNV and CDR2 is YYDKDF in the germline V gene (reference sequence). DNA for the CDR3: TGTGCCACCAGCGCGGCGAGACGATCGGGAGTCATTCAGTACTTC. This translates into CATSAARRSGVIQYF.

The chain combines TRBV6-1 with TRBJ2-3, with D perhaps matching TRBD1 (6 bases). Germline V CDR1 and CDR2: MNHNS, SASEGT. V lost 4 bases, J lost 6 bases, and 14 bases lay in between. The CDR3 loop spans 14 amino acids. CDR3 DNA: TGTGCCAGCAGTGCACGCTTGGGGGCGGATACGCAGTATTTT. This translates into CASSARLGADTQYF.

CDR3 sequence (DNA): TGTGCCATCCGTTCTAGCGGGGGAGACTCCTACAATGAGCAGTTCTTC. Its protein is CAIRSSGGDSYNEQFF. The chain recombines TRBV10-3 with TRBJ2-1, with 10 bases lining up with TRBD2. This CDR3 spans 16 amino acids. Trimming at V came to 8 bases and at J to 0 bases, leaving 7 bases not matched to a gene. CDR1 and CDR2 from the germline V gene are ENHRY and SYGVKD.

This rearrangement joins TRBV29-1 to TRBJ2-3; unclear D gene. Trimming shortened V by 6 bases and J by 0 bases, and 13 bases separated the two germline ends. The CDR3 is 14 residues long. Germline V gives CDR1 SQVTM, CDR2 ANQGSEA. CDR3 nucleotide sequence: TGCAGCGTCTCCGGCTCCCGAAGCACAGATACGCAGTATTTT. Protein: CSVSGSRSTDTQYF.

This rearrangement joins TRBV19 to TRBJ2-3, with D possibly TRBD2 on 7 matching bases. V lost 1 base and J 2 bases, leaving 13 bases between the germline ends. The CDR3 extends over 16 amino acids. Germline V gene sequence: CDR1 LNHDA, CDR2 SQIVND (reference sequence). CDR3 sequence (DNA): TGTGCCAGTAGTATAGTAGGTCGGGGGGCCACAGATACGCAGTATTTT. This translates into CASSIVGRGATDTQYF. Based on the CDR3 plus reference TRBV19 and TRBJ2-3, the full variable domain is DGGITQSPKYLFRKEGQNVTLSCEQNLNHDAMYWYRQDPGQGLRLIYYSQIVNDFQKGDIAEGYSVSREKKESFPLTVTSAQKNPTAFYLCASSIVGRGATDTQYFGPGTRLTVL.

The chain recombines TRBV30 with TRBJ1-4; TRBD1 aligns across 7 bases. V lost 5 bases and J lost 6; bases outside the gene matches: 9. The CDR3 has 14 amino acids. Germline values: CDR1 GTSNPN, CDR2 SVGIG (reference sequence). The CDR3, as DNA: TGTGCCTGGCCCCAAGCAGGGGGGTATGAAAAACTGTTTTTT. It specifies CAWPQAGGYEKLFF.

V is TRBV12-3 or TRBV12-4 and J is TRBJ1-2, with D maybe TRBD1 (6 bases). V lost 3 bases, J lost 2 bases, and 10 bases lay in between. The CDR3 covers 14 residues. CDR3 DNA: TGTGCCAGCAGTTTCGGCAGGGGAAACTATGGCTACACCTTC. It translates to CASSFGRGNYGYTF.

The J gene is TRBJ1-5, the V gene TRBV5-5, with D unclear. There are 15 residues in the CDR3. V gave up 1 base and J gave up 2 bases, with 10 bases separating them. Germline CDR1 is SGHKS and CDR2 is YYEKEE (reference sequence). CDR3 DNA sequence: TGTGCCAGCAGCTTGCGTGACATCGGCAATCAGCCCCAGCATTTT. Its translation: CASSLRDIGNQPQHF.

The rearrangement joins TRBV19 to TRBJ2-7, with no clear D. Trimming shortened V by 4 bases and J by 3 bases, and 4 bases separated the two germline ends. Germline V CDR1 and CDR2: LNHDA, SQIVND (reference sequence). CDR3 size: 11 residues. This chain's CDR3 is CASSTHYEQYF. CDR3 coding DNA: TGTGCCAGTAGTACCCACTACGAGCAGTACTTC.

This clonotype has at least ten counts. One end of the junction does not line up with germline, which may come from a read error. The chain employs TRBV29-1 and TRBJ1-2; TRBD1 agrees at 12 bases. Germline lookup yields CDR1 SQVTM and CDR2 ANQGSEA. The CDR3 has 13 amino acids. As DNA, the CDR3 is TGCAGCGTTGTAGGGACAGGGGGCTATCGCTACACCTTC. It specifies CSVVGTGGYRYTF.

This clonotype was found many times. This chain uses TRBV9 with TRBJ2-3; TRBD2 matches at 9 bases. Per the germline V gene, CDR1 is SGDLS and CDR2 is YYNGEE. Trimming at V came to 6 bases and at J to 1 base, leaving 9 bases not matched to a gene. The CDR3 extends over 16 amino acids. CDR3 region: CASKGGGEKGTDTQYF. In DNA, the CDR3 is TGTGCCAGCAAGGGCGGGGGGGAAAAAGGCACAGATACGCAGTATTTT.

The chain has TRBV7-8 and TRBJ1-6, with D possibly being TRBD1 (5 bases). The CDR3 contains 18 residues. Germline lookup yields CDR1 SGHVS and CDR2 FQNEAQ. V gave up 0 bases and J gave up 0 bases, with 12 bases separating them. The CDR3 nucleotides are TGTGCCAGCAGCTTAGCGAAGGGACGCAGCTCCTATAATTCACCCCTCCACTTT. It specifies CASSLAKGRSSYNSPLHF.

This clonotype was seen ten or more times. This sequence joins TRBV7-8 and TRBJ2-3; TRBD2 agrees at 7 bases. Germline CDR1 reads SGHVS; CDR2 reads FQNEAQ. This CDR3 is 15 amino acids long. The ends lost 1 base at V and 1 base at J; junction bases unmatched: 2. The chain's CDR3 is CASSLGRGGTDTQYF. The CDR3 nucleotides are TGTGCCAGCAGCTTAGGCCGGGGGGGCACAGATACGCAGTATTTT. Full variable domain (missing parts from reference TRBV7-8 and TRBJ2-3): GAGVSQSPRYKVAKRGQDVALRCDPISGHVSLFWYQQALGQGPEFLTYFQNEAQLDKSGLPSDRFFAERPEGSVSTLKIQRTQQEDSAVYLCASSLGRGGTDTQYFGPGTRLTVL.